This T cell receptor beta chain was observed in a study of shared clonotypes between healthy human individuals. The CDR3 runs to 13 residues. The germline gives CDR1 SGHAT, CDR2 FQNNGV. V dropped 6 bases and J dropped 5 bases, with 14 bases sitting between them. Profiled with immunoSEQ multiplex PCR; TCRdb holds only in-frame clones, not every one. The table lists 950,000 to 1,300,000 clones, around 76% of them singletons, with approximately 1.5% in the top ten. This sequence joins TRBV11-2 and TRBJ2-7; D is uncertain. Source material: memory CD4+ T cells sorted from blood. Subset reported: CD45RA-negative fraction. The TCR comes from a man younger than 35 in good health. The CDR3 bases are TGTGCCAGCAGTCCGATGGTTCTGGACGAGCAGTACTTC. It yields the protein CASSPMVLDEQYF.